Given below is one T cell receptor (beta chain) in context. Libraries were prepared by immunoSEQ multiplex PCR; TCRdb keeps only in-frame clonotypes and omits some of them. There are 150,000 to 200,000 clones in the sample; around 84% occur only once, and about an eighth lies in the top ten. This sample stems from a study of blood T cell repertoires in COVID-19. V gave up 1 base and J gave up 2 bases, with 11 bases separating them. This CDR3 spans 15 amino acids. Germline V gene sequence: CDR1 SGHTA, CDR2 FQGNSA. The sample taken for sequencing was peripheral blood. The sequence was obtained from a young man with active or convalescent COVID-19. V gene TRBV7-2 combines with J gene TRBJ1-1; D is possibly TRBD1 (5 bases). CDR3 sequence reads: CASSLGVGVNTEAFF. DNA of the CDR3: TGTGCCAGCAGCTTAGGAGTAGGGGTAAACACTGAAGCTTTCTTT.